The T cell receptor (beta chain) under discussion was sequenced for a study of T cell responses to AZD1222 COVID-19 vaccine. The CDR3 has 14 residues. V was shortened by 3 bases and J by 7 bases, with 16 bases between the two germline ends. Looked up from germline, CDR1 is LNHDA and CDR2 is SQIVND (reference sequence). Study-level points and caveats: Reports indicate that nearly half of spike-specific TCRs are directed at unmutated variant regions.

Libraries were prepared by immunoSEQ multiplex PCR; TCRdb keeps only in-frame clonotypes and omits some of them. The data contain more than 100,000 clones, less than 90% of them seen just once; the ten biggest clones take up 9.8%. As concerns this clone: What it binds is not known.

Source: peripheral blood, taken on day 0 of AZD1222 vaccination. This rearrangement joins TRBV19 to TRBJ2-7, with a possible D match to TRBD2 (5 bases). This clonotype was obtained from an adult in good health. The CDR3 sequence: CASSISGGLGEQYF. The CDR3 nucleotides read TGTGCCAGTAGTATTTCTGGCGGGCTCGGGGAGCAGTACTTC.